Given below is one T cell receptor (beta chain) in context. What it recognizes is unknown. These data belong to a study of cytomegalovirus exposure and HLA in healthy donors. PCR involved 60 Vbeta and 13 Jbeta primers. Libraries were prepared by immunoSEQ multiplex PCR; TCRdb keeps only in-frame clonotypes and omits some of them. The table includes approximately 190,000 clones, 82% detected once. CDR3 length equals 16 residues. CDR1 and CDR2 (germline): SGHDT, YYEEEE. After removal of 2 bases from V and 4 bases from J, the junction contained 8 bases not matched to a gene. Notes on the study in general: Earlier analysis looked at TCR beta V segments, and most were productive about 90% or about 30% of the time. TCR beta V- and J-gene trimming, according to a later analysis, was linked to a missense DCLRE1C variant.

The specimen sequenced was PBMCs. This chain connects TRBV5-6 to TRBJ1-2; the match to TRBD1 covers 10 bases. The receptor comes from a woman between 18 and 30 years old in good health and CMV-seronegative. As DNA, the CDR3 is TGTGCCAGCAGCTTCTGGGACAGGGGAACAGTCTATGGCTACACCTTC. This encodes CASSFWDRGTVYGYTF.